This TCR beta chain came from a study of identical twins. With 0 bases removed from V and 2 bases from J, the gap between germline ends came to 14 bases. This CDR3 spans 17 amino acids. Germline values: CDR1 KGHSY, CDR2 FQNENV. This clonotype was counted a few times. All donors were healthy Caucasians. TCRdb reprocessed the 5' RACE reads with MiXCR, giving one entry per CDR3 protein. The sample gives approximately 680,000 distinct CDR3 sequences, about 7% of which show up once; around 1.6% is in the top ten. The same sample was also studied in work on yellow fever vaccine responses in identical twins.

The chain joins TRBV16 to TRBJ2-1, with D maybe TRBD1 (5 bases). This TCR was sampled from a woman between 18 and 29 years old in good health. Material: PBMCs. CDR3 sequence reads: CASSQSKGSRTYNEQFF. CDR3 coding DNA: TGTGCCAGCAGCCAATCTAAGGGGTCCCGAACCTACAATGAGCAGTTCTTC.